This T cell receptor (beta chain) was documented in a study of OX40 agonist ivuxolimab in advanced cancers. Overall study context: At doses from 0.01 to 10 mg/kg, patients were given intravenous ivuxolimab every 2 weeks. Head and neck, renal cell, melanoma or hepatocellular carcinoma were the cancers that dose-escalation patients had.

The repertoire was sequenced with immunoSEQ multiplex PCR; TCRdb's copy has only in-frame clones and lacks some. The data hold about 59,000 clones, with 80% to 90% observed a single time. This clonotype originated in an adult with an advanced solid tumor such as melanoma, head and neck, liver or kidney cancer. Sequenced here: CD4+ or CD8+ T cells sorted from blood, sampled in a trial of the OX40 agonist ivuxolimab.

As DNA, the CDR3 is TGTGCCAGCCAGCGGGAGGCCACCTACGAGCAGTACTTC. Its translation: CASQREATYEQYF. The rearrangement links TRBV28 to TRBJ2-7; TRBD2 matches 9 bases. The length of the CDR3 is 13 residues. Germline loops: CDR1 MDHEN, CDR2 SYDVKM. Trimming cost V 8 bases and J 2 bases; bases outside gene matches: 4.